The 3 T cell receptor beta chains listed next were all sequenced from one sample in a study of T cell changes during pregnancy in multiple sclerosis (dated by TCRdb to the late 2010s). The protocol used for the library was the immunoSEQ multiplex PCR assay. What TCRdb holds here is the immuneACCESS table cut down to in-frame rearrangements. Part of the clones is not present; checked against another copy, under half of the missing clones reflect an unresolved V gene, and the others are unexplained. This sample gives 50,000 to 60,000 clones in total; approximately 91% of them show up just once. Clones ranked in the top ten supply 0.6% to 0.8% of the sample. Sequenced here: CD4+ T cells from peripheral blood mononuclear cells, sampled in the first trimester of pregnancy. The receptors originated from a female donor with multiple sclerosis, enrolled in a pregnancy study.

The table lists this clone with a count of one. This rearrangement joins TRBV7-2 to TRBJ1-2; a possible D gene is TRBD1 (6 bases). V dropped 4 bases and J dropped 12 bases, with 18 bases sitting between them. Germline-derived CDR1 and CDR2 are SGHTA and FQGNSA. CDR3 size: 13 residues. CDR3 bases: TGTGCCAGCAGCTCAGTACCTGGACAGAGGGACACCTTC. Its protein product is CASSSVPGQRDTF. Supplemented by reference TRBV7-2 and TRBJ1-2, the full variable domain reads GAGVSQSPSNKVTEKGKDVELRCDPISGHTALYWYRQSLGQGLEFLIYFQGNSAPDKSGLPSDRFSAERTGGSVSTLTIQRTQQEDSAVYLCASSSVPGQRDTFGSGTRLTVV.

This chain connects TRBV29-1 to TRBJ1-1; D call uncertain. Germline V gene data show CDR1 as SQVTM and CDR2 as ANQGSEA. This CDR3 contains 12 residues. Trimming shortened V by 0 bases and J by 2 bases, and 4 bases separated the two germline ends. CDR3 coding DNA: TGCAGCGTTGAAGACGGTAACACTGAAGCTTTCTTT. Its translation is CSVEDGNTEAFF.

CDR3 region: CSATGQGGRFF. Written as DNA, the CDR3 is TGCAGTGCGACTGGACAGGGAGGTCGGTTCTTC. This rearrangement joins TRBV20-1 to TRBJ2-1; 8 bases map to TRBD1. Germline V gene lookup returns CDR1 DFQATT and CDR2 SNEGSKA (reference sequence). CDR3 length equals 11 residues. V gave up 6 bases and J gave up 15 bases; unmatched junction bases: 10.